A selection of T cell receptor beta chains follows, all from one sample in a study of T cell repertoires in cytomegalovirus infection. TCRdb re-analysed the reads in MiXCR, keeping a single row per CDR3 protein. The sample shows 200,000 to 250,000 distinct CDR3 sequences, 22% of them seen only once. Input material: CD8+ T cells from PBMCs. The receptors were sampled from a human donor in good health (CMV status not recorded). Some clones in this sample may be carry-over from other donors' samples. The CDR3 runs from the conserved cysteine through the conserved F or W. The order of the fields is clone size, V gene, J gene, D gene, CDR3 DNA, CDR3 protein. D genes are given only for firm matches. Only part of the rows carry a size: once, few, many, or a class if the clone is expanded.

>-|TRBV28|TRBJ2-1|-
TGTGCCAGCAGGAGAGTTTACAATGAGCAGTTCTTC
CASRRVYNEQFF
>few|TRBV12-3/TRBV12-4|TRBJ1-4|-
TGTGCCAGCAGCGACAATGAAAAACTGTTTTTT
CASSDNEKLFF
>-|TRBV4-1|TRBJ2-7|-
TGCGCCAGCAACGAGGGCAGGAACCCTCTCGAGCAGTACTTC
CASNEGRNPLEQYF
>-|TRBV7-9|TRBJ1-2|TRBD1
TGTGCCAGCAGCTTGGCAGGGGGCGGAGGAGGCTACACCTTC
CASSLAGGGGGYTF
>few|TRBV14|TRBJ2-7|-
TGTGCCAGCAGCCAAGGGTTAGCTCCCTTCGAGCAGTACTTC
CASSQGLAPFEQYF
>-|TRBV7-9|TRBJ1-4|-
TGTGCCAGCAGCTTAGAACCAGGACAGAGCATTAATGAAAAACTGTTTTTT
CASSLEPGQSINEKLFF
>few|TRBV20-1|TRBJ2-1|-
TGCAGTGCTAGAGATCGGACGGGGGAGTACAATGAGCAGTTCTTC
CSARDRTGEYNEQFF
>many|TRBV7-8|TRBJ2-1|-
TGTGCCAGCAGCCAATTAGATGGGAGCTCCTACAATGAGCAGTTCTTC
CASSQLDGSSYNEQFF
>many|TRBV28|TRBJ2-2|TRBD1
TGTGCCAGCAGTCCCGGGACAGATCGAGGGGAGCTGTTTTTT
CASSPGTDRGELFF
>once|TRBV13|TRBJ1-3|-
TGTGCCAGCAGCTTAGCTATCAGCTCTGGAAACACCATATATTTT
CASSLAISSGNTIYF
>few|TRBV28|TRBJ1-1|-
TGTGCCAGCAGTTTATCCGCGGGAGTGAACACTGAAGCTTTCTTT
CASSLSAGVNTEAFF
>few|TRBV28|TRBJ2-3|-
TGTGCGACGCAAGAGGCAGGGAAGACAGATACGCAGTATTTT
CATQEAGKTDTQYF
>few|TRBV12-3/TRBV12-4|TRBJ1-1|-
TGTGCCAGCAATCGTAAGGGGTCGACTGAAGCTTTCTTT
CASNRKGSTEAFF
>-|TRBV28|TRBJ2-1|TRBD1
TGTGCCAGCAGTTTCTCGGACAGGGGTGAGCAGTTCTTC
CASSFSDRGEQFF
>-|TRBV19|TRBJ2-1|TRBD2
TGTGTCACCACGCCCCTAGCGGGGGCCACCTACAATGAGCAGTTCTTC
CVTTPLAGATYNEQFF
>-|TRBV7-9|TRBJ1-3|TRBD1
TGTGCCAGCTGGACAGGAGGAGCAAACACCATATATTTT
CASWTGGANTIYF
>-|TRBV11-1|TRBJ1-1|-
TGTGCCAGCGGCATGGGCCCCACCACTGAAGCTTTCTTT
CASGMGPTTEAFF
>few|TRBV5-6|TRBJ2-1|TRBD2
TGTGCCAGCAGCTTGGTTCCTAGCGGGGGTTACGAGCAGTTCTTC
CASSLVPSGGYEQFF
>-|TRBV12-3/TRBV12-4|TRBJ1-5|-
TGTGCCAGCAGTTTTGGCCCTGGAAATCAGCCCCAGCATTTT
CASSFGPGNQPQHF
>many|TRBV7-9|TRBJ2-1|-
TGTGCCAGCAGCTCTCTTGGGACACAGTACAATGAGCAGTTCTTC
CASSSLGTQYNEQFF
>-|TRBV20-1|TRBJ2-7|-
TGCAGTGCTCCCCGTGCAGGGCCCTACGAGCAGTACTTC
CSAPRAGPYEQYF
>many|TRBV28|TRBJ2-7|TRBD1
TGTGCCAGCAGACGGACAGGTTCGGGATACGAGCAGTACTTC
CASRRTGSGYEQYF
>many|TRBV7-2|TRBJ2-1|TRBD2
TGTGCCAGCAGCTATAGCGGGGGGGCCCATGAGCAGTTCTTC
CASSYSGGAHEQFF
>many|TRBV28|TRBJ1-6|-
TGTGCCAGCAGTTCCTTAGCATTGGATTCACCCCTCCACTTT
CASSSLALDSPLHF
>-|TRBV9|TRBJ1-1|-
TGTGCCAGCAGCGCCGGGAGGGATTTT
CASSAGRDF
>many|TRBV7-8|TRBJ2-5|TRBD1
TGTGCCAGCAGAGAGACAGGGATGGAAGAGACCCAGTACTTC
CASRETGMEETQYF
>many|TRBV12-3/TRBV12-4|TRBJ2-1|-
TGTGCCAGCAGCCAAGCCTTATCGGGCTACAATGAGCAGTTCTTC
CASSQALSGYNEQFF
>-|TRBV7-3|TRBJ1-1|-
TGTGCCAGCAGTTCGGGACGGGGTGAAGCTTTCTTT
CASSSGRGEAFF
>-|TRBV4-1|TRBJ2-1|-
TGCGCCAGCAACCAGATTACAGGGAACAATGAGCAGTTCTTC
CASNQITGNNEQFF
>-|TRBV20-1|TRBJ2-7|TRBD2
TGCAGTGCTAGAAGCCCTAGCGGGTCCTCCTACGAGCAGTACTTC
CSARSPSGSSYEQYF
>-|TRBV29-1|TRBJ1-2|TRBD1
TGCAGCGTCGACAGGGAGGACAACTATGGCTACACCTTC
CSVDREDNYGYTF
>-|TRBV7-6|TRBJ1-4|-
TGTGCCAGCAGCTTAGAGGGGCAGGGTGTGCCTAATGAAAAACTGTTTTTT
CASSLEGQGVPNEKLFF
>many|TRBV7-9|TRBJ2-7|TRBD2
TGTGCCAGCAGCCCACTCAGCGGGGGGCACTACGAGCAGTACTTC
CASSPLSGGHYEQYF